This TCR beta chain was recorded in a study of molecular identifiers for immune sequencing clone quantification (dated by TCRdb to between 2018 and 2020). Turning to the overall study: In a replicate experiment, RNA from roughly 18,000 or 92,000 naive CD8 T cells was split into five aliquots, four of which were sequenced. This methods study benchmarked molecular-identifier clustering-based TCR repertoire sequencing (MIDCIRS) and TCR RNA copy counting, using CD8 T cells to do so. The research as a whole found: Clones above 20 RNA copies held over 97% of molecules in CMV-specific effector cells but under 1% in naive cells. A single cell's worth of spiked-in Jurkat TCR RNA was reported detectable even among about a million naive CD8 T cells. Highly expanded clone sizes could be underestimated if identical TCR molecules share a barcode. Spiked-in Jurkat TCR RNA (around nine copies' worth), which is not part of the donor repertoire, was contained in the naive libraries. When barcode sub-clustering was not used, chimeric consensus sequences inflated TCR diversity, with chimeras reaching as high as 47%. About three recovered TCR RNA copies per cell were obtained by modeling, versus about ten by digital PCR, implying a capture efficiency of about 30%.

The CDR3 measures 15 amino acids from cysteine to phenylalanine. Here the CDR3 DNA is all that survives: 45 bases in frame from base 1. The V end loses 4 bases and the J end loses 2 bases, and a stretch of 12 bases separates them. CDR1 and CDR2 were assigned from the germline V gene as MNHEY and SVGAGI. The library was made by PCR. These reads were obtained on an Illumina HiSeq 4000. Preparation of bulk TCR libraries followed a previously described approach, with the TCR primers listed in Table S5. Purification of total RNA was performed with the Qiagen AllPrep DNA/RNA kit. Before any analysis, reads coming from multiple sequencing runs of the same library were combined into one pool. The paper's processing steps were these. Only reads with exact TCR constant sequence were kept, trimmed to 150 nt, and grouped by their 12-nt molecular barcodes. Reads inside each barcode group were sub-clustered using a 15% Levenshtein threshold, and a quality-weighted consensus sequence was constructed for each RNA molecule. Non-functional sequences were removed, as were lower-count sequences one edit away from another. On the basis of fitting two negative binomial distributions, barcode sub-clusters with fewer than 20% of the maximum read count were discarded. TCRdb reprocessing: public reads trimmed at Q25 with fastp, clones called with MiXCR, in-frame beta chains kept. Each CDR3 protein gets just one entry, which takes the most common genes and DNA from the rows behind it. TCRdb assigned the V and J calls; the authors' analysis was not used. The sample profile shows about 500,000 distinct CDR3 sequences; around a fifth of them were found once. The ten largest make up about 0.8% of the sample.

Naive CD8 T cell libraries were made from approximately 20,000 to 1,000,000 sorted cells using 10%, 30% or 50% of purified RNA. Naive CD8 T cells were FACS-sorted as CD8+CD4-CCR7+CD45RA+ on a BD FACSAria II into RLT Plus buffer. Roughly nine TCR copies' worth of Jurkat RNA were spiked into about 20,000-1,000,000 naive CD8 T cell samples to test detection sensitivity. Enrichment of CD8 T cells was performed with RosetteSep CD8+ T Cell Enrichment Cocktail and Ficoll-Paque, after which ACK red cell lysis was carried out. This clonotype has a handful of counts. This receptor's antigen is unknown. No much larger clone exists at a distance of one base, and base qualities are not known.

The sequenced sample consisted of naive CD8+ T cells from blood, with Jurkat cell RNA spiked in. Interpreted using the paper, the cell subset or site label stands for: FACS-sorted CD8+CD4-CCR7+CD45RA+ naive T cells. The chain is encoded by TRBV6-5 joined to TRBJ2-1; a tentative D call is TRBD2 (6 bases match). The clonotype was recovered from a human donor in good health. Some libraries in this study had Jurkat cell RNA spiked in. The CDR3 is CASSFVAATYNEQFF. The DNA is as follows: TGTGCCAGCAGTTTTGTAGCGGCCACCTACAATGAGCAGTTCTTC.